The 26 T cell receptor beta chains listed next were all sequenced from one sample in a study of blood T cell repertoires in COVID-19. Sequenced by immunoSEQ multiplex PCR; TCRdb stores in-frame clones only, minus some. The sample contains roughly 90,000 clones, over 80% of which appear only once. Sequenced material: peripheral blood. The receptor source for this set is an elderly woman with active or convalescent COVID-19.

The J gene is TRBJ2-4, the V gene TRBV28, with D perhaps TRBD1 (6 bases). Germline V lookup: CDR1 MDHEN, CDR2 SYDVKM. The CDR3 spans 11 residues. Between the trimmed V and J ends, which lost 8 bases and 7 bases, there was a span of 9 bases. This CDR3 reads CASLGANIQYF. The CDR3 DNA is TGTGCCAGCCTGGGGGCTAACATTCAGTACTTC.

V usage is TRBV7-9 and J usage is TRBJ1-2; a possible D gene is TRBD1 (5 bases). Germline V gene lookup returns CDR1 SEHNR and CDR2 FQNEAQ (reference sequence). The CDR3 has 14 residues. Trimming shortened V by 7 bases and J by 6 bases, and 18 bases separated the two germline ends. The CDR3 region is CASKLHGGDDGYTF. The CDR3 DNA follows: TGTGCCAGCAAGCTCCACGGGGGGGACGATGGCTACACCTTC.

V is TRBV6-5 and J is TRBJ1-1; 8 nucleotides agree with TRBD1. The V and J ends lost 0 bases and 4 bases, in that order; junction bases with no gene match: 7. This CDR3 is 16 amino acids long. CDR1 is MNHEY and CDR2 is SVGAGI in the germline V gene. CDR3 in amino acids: CASSYSGTGGSTEAFF. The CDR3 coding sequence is TGTGCCAGCAGTTACTCGGGGACAGGAGGGAGCACTGAAGCTTTCTTT.

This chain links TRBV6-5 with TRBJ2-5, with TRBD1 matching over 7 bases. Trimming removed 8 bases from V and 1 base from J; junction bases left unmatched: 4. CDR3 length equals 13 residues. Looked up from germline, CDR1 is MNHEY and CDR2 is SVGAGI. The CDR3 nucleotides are TGTGCCAGCTCCTGGGACAGCCAAGAGACCCAGTACTTC. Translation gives CASSWDSQETQYF.

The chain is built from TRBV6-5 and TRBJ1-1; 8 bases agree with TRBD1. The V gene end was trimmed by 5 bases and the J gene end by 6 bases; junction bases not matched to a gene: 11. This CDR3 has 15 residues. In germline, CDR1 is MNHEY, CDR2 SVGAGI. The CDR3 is CASSTAGTGLSEAFF. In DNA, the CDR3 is TGTGCCAGCAGTACGGCCGGGACAGGTTTGTCTGAAGCTTTCTTT.

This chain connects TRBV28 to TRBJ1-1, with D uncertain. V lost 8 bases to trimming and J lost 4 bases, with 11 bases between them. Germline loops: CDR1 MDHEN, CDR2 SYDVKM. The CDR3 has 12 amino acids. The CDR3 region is CASSESGTEAFF. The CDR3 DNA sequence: TGTGCCAGCTCGGAGTCGGGCACTGAAGCTTTCTTT. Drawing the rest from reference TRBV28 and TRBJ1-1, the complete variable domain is DVKVTQSSRYLVKRTGEKVFLECVQDMDHENMFWYRQDPGLGLRLIYFSYDVKMKEKGDIPEGYSVSREKKERFSLILESASTNQTSMYLCASSESGTEAFFGQGTRLTVV.

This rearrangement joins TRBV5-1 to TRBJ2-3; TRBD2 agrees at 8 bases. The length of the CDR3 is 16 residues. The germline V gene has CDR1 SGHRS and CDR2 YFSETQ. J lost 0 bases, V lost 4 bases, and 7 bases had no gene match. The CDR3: CASSLGSSGSTDTQYF. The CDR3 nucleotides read TGCGCCAGCAGCCTGGGGTCTAGCGGGAGCACAGATACGCAGTATTTT.

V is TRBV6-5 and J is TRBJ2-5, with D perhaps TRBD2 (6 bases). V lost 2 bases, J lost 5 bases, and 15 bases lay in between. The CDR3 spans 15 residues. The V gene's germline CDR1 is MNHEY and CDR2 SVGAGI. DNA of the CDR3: TGTGCCAGCAGTTACAAGGGGCTAGCGAGGGAGACCCAGTACTTC. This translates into CASSYKGLARETQYF.

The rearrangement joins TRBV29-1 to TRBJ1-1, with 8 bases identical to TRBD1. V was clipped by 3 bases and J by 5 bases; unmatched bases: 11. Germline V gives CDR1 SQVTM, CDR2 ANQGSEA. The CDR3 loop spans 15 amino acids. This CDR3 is CSVDRGRGLGTEAFF. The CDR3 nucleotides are TGCAGCGTTGACAGGGGGCGAGGTCTGGGGACTGAAGCTTTCTTT.

The CDR3 loop reads CASSQVLGEEVCYYGYTF. CDR3 nucleotides: TGCGCCAGCAGTCAAGTCTTAGGGGAGGAGGTATGTTACTATGGCTACACCTTC. The rearrangement uses TRBV23-1 and TRBJ1-2, with D perhaps matching TRBD1 (5 bases). TRBV23-1 is marked as an open reading frame, function uncertain. The CDR3 consists of 18 residues. V was clipped by 2 bases and J by 3 bases, with 22 bases between them.

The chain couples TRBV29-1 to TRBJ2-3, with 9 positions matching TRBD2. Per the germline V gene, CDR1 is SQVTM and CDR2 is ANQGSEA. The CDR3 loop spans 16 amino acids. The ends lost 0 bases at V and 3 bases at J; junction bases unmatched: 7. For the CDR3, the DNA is TGCAGCGTTGAAGAAGGTCTAGCGGGGCTAACAGATACGCAGTATTTT. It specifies CSVEEGLAGLTDTQYF.

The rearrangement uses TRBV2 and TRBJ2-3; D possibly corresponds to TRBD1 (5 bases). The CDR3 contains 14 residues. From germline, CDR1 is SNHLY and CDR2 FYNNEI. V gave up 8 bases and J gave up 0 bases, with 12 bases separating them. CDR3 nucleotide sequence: TGTGCCAGCTCTGGGGCGGTTAGCACAGATACGCAGTATTTT. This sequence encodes CASSGAVSTDTQYF.

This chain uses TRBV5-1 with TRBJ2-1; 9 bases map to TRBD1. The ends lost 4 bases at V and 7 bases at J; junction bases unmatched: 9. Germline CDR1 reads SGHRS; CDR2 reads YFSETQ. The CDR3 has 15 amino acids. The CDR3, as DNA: TGCGCCAGCAGCAGCGGAACAGGGGGCATTAATGAGCAGTTCTTC. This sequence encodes CASSSGTGGINEQFF.

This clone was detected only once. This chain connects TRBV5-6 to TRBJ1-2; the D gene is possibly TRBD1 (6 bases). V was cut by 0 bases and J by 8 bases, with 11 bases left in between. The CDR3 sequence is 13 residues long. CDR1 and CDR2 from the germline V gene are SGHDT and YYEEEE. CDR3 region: CASSLDRVKGYTF. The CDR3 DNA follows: TGTGCCAGCAGCTTGGACAGGGTGAAGGGCTACACCTTC.

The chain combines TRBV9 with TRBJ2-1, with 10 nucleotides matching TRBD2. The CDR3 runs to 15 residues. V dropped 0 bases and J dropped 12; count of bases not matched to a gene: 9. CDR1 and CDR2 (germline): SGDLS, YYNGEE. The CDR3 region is CASSVAMASGGRQFF. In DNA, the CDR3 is TGTGCCAGCAGCGTAGCTATGGCTAGCGGGGGTCGGCAGTTCTTC.

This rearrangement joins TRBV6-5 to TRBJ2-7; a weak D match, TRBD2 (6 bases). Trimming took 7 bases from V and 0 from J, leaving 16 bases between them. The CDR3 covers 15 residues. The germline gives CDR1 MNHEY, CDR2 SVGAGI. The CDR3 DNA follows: TGTGCCAGCACCTCACCGGGACTTCCCTCCTACGAGCAGTACTTC. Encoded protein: CASTSPGLPSYEQYF.

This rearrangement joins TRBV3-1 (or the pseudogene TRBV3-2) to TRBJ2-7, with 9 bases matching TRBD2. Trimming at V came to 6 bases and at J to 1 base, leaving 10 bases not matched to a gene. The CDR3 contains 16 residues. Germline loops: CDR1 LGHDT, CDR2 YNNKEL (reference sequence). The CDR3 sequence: CASSRLGGGASYEQYF. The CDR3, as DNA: TGTGCCAGCAGTCGGCTGGGCGGGGGGGCGTCCTACGAGCAGTACTTC.

In DNA form, the CDR3 reads TGTGCCAGCAGTCGAGACTTCTCTGGAAACACCATATATTTT. It yields the protein CASSRDFSGNTIYF. The V and J genes are TRBV28 and TRBJ1-3; D remains unclear. The CDR3 sequence is 14 residues long. V gave up 5 bases and J gave up 0 bases, with 8 bases separating them. CDR1 and CDR2 from the germline V gene are MDHEN and SYDVKM.

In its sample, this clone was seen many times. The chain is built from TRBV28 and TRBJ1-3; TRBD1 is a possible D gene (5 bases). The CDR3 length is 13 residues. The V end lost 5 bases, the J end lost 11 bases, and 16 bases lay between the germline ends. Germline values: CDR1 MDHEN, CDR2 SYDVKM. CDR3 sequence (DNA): TGTGCCAGCAGTCTAGGACACCTAGGGGCCATATATTTT. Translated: CASSLGHLGAIYF.

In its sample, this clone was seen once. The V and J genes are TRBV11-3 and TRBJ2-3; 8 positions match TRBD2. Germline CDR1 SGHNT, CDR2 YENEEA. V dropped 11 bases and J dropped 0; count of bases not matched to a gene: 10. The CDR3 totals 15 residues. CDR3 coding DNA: TGTGCCTCCGACGGGGGGGAAGCTAGCACAGATACGCAGTATTTT. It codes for CASDGGEASTDTQYF.

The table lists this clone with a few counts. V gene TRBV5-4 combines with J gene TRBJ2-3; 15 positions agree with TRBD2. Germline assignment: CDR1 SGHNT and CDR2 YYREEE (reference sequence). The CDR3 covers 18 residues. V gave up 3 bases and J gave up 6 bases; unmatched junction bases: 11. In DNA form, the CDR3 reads TGTGCCAGCAGCTCGGGGACTAGCGGGAGGCCAACCACGGATACGCAGTATTTT. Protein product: CASSSGTSGRPTTDTQYF.

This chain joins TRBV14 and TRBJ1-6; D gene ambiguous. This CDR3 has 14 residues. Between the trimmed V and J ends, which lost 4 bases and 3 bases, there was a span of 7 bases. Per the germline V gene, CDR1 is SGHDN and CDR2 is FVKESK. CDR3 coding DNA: TGTGCCAGCAGCCCCCGGGACTATAATTCACCCCTCCACTTT. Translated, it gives CASSPRDYNSPLHF. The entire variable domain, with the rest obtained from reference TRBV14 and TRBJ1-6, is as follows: EAGVTQFPSHSVIEKGQTVTLRCDPISGHDNLYWYRRVMGKEIKFLLHFVKESKQDESGMPNNRFLAERTGGTYSTLKVQPAELEDSGVYFCASSPRDYNSPLHFGNGTRLTVT.

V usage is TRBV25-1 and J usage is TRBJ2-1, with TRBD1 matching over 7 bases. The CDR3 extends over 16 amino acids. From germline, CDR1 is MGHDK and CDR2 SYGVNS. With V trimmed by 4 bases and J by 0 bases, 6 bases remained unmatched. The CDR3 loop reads CASSANRGSSYNEQFF. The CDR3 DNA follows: TGTGCCAGCAGTGCAAACAGGGGAAGCTCCTACAATGAGCAGTTCTTC.

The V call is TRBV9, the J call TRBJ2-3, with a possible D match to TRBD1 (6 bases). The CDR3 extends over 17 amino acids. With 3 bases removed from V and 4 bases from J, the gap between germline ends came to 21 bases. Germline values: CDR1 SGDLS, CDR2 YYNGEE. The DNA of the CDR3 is TGTGCCAGCAGCGCAAGAGGAGGCTTTCAGGGGCCAGATACGCAGTATTTT. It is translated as CASSARGGFQGPDTQYF.

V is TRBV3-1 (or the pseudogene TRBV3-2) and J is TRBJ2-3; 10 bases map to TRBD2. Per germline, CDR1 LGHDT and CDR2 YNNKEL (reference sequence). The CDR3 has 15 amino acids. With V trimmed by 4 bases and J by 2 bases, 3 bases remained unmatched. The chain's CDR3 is CASSRSGRHTDTQYF. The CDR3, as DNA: TGTGCCAGCAGCCGTAGCGGGAGGCACACAGATACGCAGTATTTT.

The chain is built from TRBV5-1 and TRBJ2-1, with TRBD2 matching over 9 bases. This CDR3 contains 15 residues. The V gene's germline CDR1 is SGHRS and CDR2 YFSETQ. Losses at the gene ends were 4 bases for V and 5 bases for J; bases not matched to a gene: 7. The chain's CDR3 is CASSLQTSGNNEQFF. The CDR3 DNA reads TGCGCCAGCAGCCTCCAGACTAGCGGAAACAATGAGCAGTTCTTC.